One and the same sample provided the 2 T cell receptor beta chains below, sequenced in a study of blood T cells in healthy people across ages. For the second PCR, which ran for about 6 to 12 cycles, a sample-barcoded 5' primer and a J-beta primer mix were used. TCRdb re-derived calls from the 5' RACE reads in MiXCR, one entry per CDR3 protein. This table holds about 1.6 million distinct CDR3 sequences, about 35% found once. Sequences were obtained from blood. These TCRs come from a woman aged 30 to 39 in good health.

The sample holds one count of this clonotype. Just one base apart from a much larger clone, this may be a read error. The chain carries TRBV20-1 and TRBJ2-5; D assignment may be TRBD1 or TRBD2 (5 bases each). There are 14 residues in the CDR3. Per the germline V gene, CDR1 is DFQATT and CDR2 is SNEGSKA (reference sequence). V lost 1 base, J lost 5 bases, and 14 bases lay in between. DNA for the CDR3: TGCAGTGCTAGAGGTGGGACGAGCGCCGAGACCCAGTACTTC. It encodes CSARGGTSAETQYF.

The chain couples TRBV15 to TRBJ1-1; 9 bases are shared with TRBD1. Germline V gene sequence: CDR1 LNHNV, CDR2 YYDKDF (reference sequence). CDR3 length: 14 residues. V was pared by 3 bases and J by 4 bases, with 3 bases of the junction left unmatched. The CDR3 coding sequence is TGTGCCACCAGCAGGGGACAGGGTACCACTGAAGCTTTCTTT. Amino acids: CATSRGQGTTEAFF. Complete variable domain (other parts from reference TRBV15 and TRBJ1-1): DAMVIQNPRYQVTQFGKPVTLSCSQTLNHNVMYWYQQKSSQAPKLLFHYYDKDFNNEADTPDNFQSRRPNTSFCFLDIRSPGLGDTAMYLCATSRGQGTTEAFFGQGTRLTVV.